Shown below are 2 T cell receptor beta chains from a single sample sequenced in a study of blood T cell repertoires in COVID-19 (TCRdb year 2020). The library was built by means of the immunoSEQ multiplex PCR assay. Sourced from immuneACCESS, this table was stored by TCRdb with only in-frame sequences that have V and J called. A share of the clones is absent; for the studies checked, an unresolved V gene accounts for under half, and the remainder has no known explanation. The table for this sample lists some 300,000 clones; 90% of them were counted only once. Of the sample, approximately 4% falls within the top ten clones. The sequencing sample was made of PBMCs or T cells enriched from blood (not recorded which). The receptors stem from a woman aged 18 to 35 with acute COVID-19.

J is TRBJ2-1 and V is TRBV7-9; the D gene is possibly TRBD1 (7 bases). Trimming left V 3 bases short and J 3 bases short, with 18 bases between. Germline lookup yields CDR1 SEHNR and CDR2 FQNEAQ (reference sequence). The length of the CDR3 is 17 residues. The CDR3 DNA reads TGTGCCAGCAGCTTGGAGGGTCCGGGACAGAGCTACAATGAGCAGTTCTTC. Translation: CASSLEGPGQSYNEQFF.

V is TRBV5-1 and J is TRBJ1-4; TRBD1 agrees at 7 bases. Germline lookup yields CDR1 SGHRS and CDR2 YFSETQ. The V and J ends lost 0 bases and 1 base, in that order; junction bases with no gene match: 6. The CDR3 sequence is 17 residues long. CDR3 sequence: CASSLALQGRTNEKLFF. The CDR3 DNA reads TGCGCCAGCAGCTTGGCCTTACAGGGGAGAACTAATGAAAAACTGTTTTTT.